Below are 26 T cell receptor beta chains sequenced from a single sample in a study of T cell changes during pregnancy in multiple sclerosis. This table comes from immunoSEQ multiplex PCR, and its TCRdb copy is limited to in-frame clones, with some not included. Here the sample spans 35,000 to 45,000 clones, roughly nine tenths being singletons. The sample was CD4+ T cells from peripheral blood mononuclear cells, taken in the first trimester of pregnancy. The source is a female donor with multiple sclerosis, enrolled in a pregnancy study.

This clone was seen once. The CDR3 nucleotides are TGTGCCAGCAGCCCTCTTGGGGGCAGTCGGTATGGCTACACCTTC. Protein sequence: CASSPLGGSRYGYTF. The chain recombines TRBV5-4 with TRBJ1-2; D possibly corresponds to TRBD1 (6 bases). The CDR3 sequence is 15 residues long. V lost 4 bases and J 5 bases, leaving 18 bases between the germline ends. CDR1 SGHNT and CDR2 YYREEE come from the germline V gene (reference sequence). The whole variable domain, remainder taken from reference TRBV5-4 and TRBJ1-2, is ETGVTQSPTHLIKTRGQQVTLRCSSQSGHNTVSWYQQALGQGPQFIFQYYREEENGRGNFPPRFSGLQFPNYSSELNVNALELDDSALYLCASSPLGGSRYGYTFGSGTRLTVV.

The chain recombines TRBV21-1 with TRBJ2-7; the table's D call, TRBD1, was not checked against the DNA. TRBV21-1 has pseudogene status. This CDR3 region has 14 residues. CDR3 sequence reads: CASSRAGRSYEQYF. Here the CDR3 DNA reads TGTGCCAGCAGCAGAGCGGGGCGCTCCTACGAGCAGTACTTC.

The chain is built from TRBV7-2 and TRBJ2-1; TRBD1 matches at 10 bases. V trimming: 3 bases; J trimming: 5 bases; junction bases outside the gene matches: 4. This CDR3 region has 15 residues. Germline V gene lookup returns CDR1 SGHTA and CDR2 FQGNSA. As DNA, the CDR3 is TGTGCCAGCAGCTTGGACAGGGGGTCCGACAATGAGCAGTTCTTC. It specifies CASSLDRGSDNEQFF.

The chain couples TRBV6-1 to TRBJ1-2; a weak D match, TRBD1 (6 bases). The ends were cut back, 6 bases at V and 2 bases at J, with 10 bases in the middle. The CDR3 runs to 13 residues. In germline, CDR1 is MNHNS, CDR2 SASEGT. The CDR3 loop is CASSKGVNYGYTF. Here the CDR3 DNA reads TGTGCCAGCAGCAAGGGGGTAAACTATGGCTACACCTTC.

The V call is TRBV5-1, the J call TRBJ2-2; D possibly corresponds to TRBD1 (6 bases). V lost 0 bases, J lost 6 bases, and 15 bases lay in between. The CDR3 totals 16 residues. CDR1 is SGHRS and CDR2 is YFSETQ in the germline V gene. The CDR3 region is CASSLVAGEGSGELFF. The CDR3 DNA reads TGCGCCAGCAGCTTGGTTGCAGGGGAAGGGTCCGGGGAGCTGTTTTTT.

The V call is TRBV10-2, the J call TRBJ2-7, with 9 bases identical to TRBD2. V gave up 8 bases and J gave up 2 bases; unmatched junction bases: 13. The CDR3 is 16 amino acids. Per the germline V gene, CDR1 is WSHSY and CDR2 is SAAADI. The CDR3 here is CASGNGAGGTTYEQYF. The DNA for the CDR3 is TGCGCCAGCGGAAACGGAGCGGGAGGCACAACCTACGAGCAGTACTTC.

This clone was counted only a few times. CDR3 sequence reads: CASSSPSGVNTEAFF. CDR3 DNA: TGTGCCAGCAGCTCACCTTCGGGGGTTAACACTGAAGCTTTCTTT. This chain links TRBV9 with TRBJ1-1; tentative D call: TRBD1 (5 bases). The germline V and J ends were trimmed by 4 bases and 2 bases, with 15 bases remaining between them. The CDR3 loop spans 15 amino acids. Germline V gives CDR1 SGDLS, CDR2 YYNGEE.

The genes are TRBV27 and TRBJ2-1; D remains unclear. CDR3 size: 12 residues. CDR1 MNHEY and CDR2 SMNVEV come from the germline V gene (reference sequence). V dropped 3 bases and J dropped 9 bases, with 9 bases sitting between them. CDR3 DNA sequence: TGTGCCAGCAGTTTCCTGCGTGGTGAGCAGTTCTTC. This encodes CASSFLRGEQFF.

This chain connects TRBV7-2 to TRBJ1-5; 8 nucleotides match TRBD1. Germline loops: CDR1 SGHTA, CDR2 FQGNSA. This CDR3 is built from 16 residues. J gave up 1 base and V 5 bases, and 7 bases lay outside the gene matches. The CDR3 DNA reads TGTGCCAGCAGCACCCAGGGGGCGCAGAGCAATCAGCCCCAGCATTTT. It encodes CASSTQGAQSNQPQHF.

This chain joins TRBV6-5 and TRBJ1-1; D may be TRBD1 (5 bases). CDR3 length equals 13 residues. Per germline, CDR1 MNHEY and CDR2 SVGAGI. V lost 6 bases to trimming and J lost 2 bases, with 10 bases between them. For the CDR3, the DNA is TGTGCCAGCAGGCCAGGGTTCAACACTGAAGCTTTCTTT. Its translation is CASRPGFNTEAFF.

The genes are TRBV5-5 and TRBJ1-5, with a possible D match to TRBD1 (6 bases). This CDR3 spans 16 amino acids. V lost 3 bases and J 3 bases, leaving 16 bases between the germline ends. From germline, CDR1 is SGHKS and CDR2 YYEKEE (reference sequence). CDR3 DNA sequence: TGTGCCAGCAGCTCCCGGGGAACAGGGATCAATCAGCCCCAGCATTTT. Translating it yields CASSSRGTGINQPQHF.

The CDR3 spells CASSSRQGKTEAFF. Here the CDR3 DNA reads TGTGCCAGCAGCTCACGACAGGGAAAAACTGAAGCTTTCTTT. The chain combines TRBV7-2 with TRBJ1-1, with TRBD1 matching over 7 bases. This CDR3 spans 14 amino acids. Unmatched junction bases numbered 7, after V lost 4 bases and J lost 5 bases. Germline values: CDR1 SGHTA, CDR2 FQGNSA.

This chain joins TRBV5-4 and TRBJ1-1; 8 bases match TRBD1. This CDR3 comprises 16 residues. Germline values: CDR1 SGHNT, CDR2 YYREEE (reference sequence). Unmatched junction bases numbered 14, after V lost 4 bases and J lost 6 bases. The chain's CDR3 is CASSPYRGRGQSEAFF. The CDR3 nucleotides are TGTGCCAGCAGCCCGTACCGGGGCAGGGGGCAGTCTGAAGCTTTCTTT.

The chain couples TRBV6-5 to TRBJ1-4, with D perhaps matching TRBD1 (5 bases). Germline V gives CDR1 MNHEY, CDR2 SVGAGI. This CDR3 contains 15 residues. V dropped 2 bases and J dropped 6 bases, with 13 bases sitting between them. The CDR3 spells CASSYLGASHEKLFF. Written as DNA, the CDR3 is TGTGCCAGCAGTTACCTAGGGGCGTCGCATGAAAAACTGTTTTTT.

The V and J genes are TRBV29-1 and TRBJ2-2; 8 bases are shared with TRBD1. The germline CDR1 and CDR2 sequences are SQVTM and ANQGSEA. The CDR3 sequence is 15 residues long. V gave up 7 bases and J gave up 7 bases; unmatched junction bases: 14. CDR3 nucleotides: TGCAGCGCTCGAGGGGAACAGGGGGAAGGCGGGGAGCTGTTTTTT. Protein: CSARGEQGEGGELFF.

The rearrangement links TRBV18 to TRBJ1-2; 8 bases are a match to TRBD1. This CDR3 comprises 13 residues. The V segment lost 3 bases and the J segment 3 bases; nucleotides outside the gene matches: 0. The germline V gene has CDR1 KGHSH and CDR2 LQKENI. The CDR3 DNA reads TGTGCCAGCTCACCCAGGGGGCACTATGGCTACACCTTC. It encodes CASSPRGHYGYTF. The whole variable domain, remainder taken from reference TRBV18 and TRBJ1-2, is NAGVMQNPRHLVRRRGQEARLRCSPMKGHSHVYWYRQLPEEGLKFMVYLQKENIIDESGMPKERFSAEFPKEGPSILRIQQVVRGDSAAYFCASSPRGHYGYTFGSGTRLTVV.

The rearrangement uses TRBV5-1 and TRBJ2-3; 9 bases fit TRBD2. The ends lost 0 bases at V and 0 bases at J; junction bases unmatched: 11. Germline V gene lookup returns CDR1 SGHRS and CDR2 YFSETQ. The CDR3 loop spans 19 amino acids. The CDR3 DNA follows: TGCGCCAGCAGCTTGGTGGCGGGAGGGCCGGGCTACAGCACAGATACGCAGTATTTT. This translates into CASSLVAGGPGYSTDTQYF.

The rearrangement joins TRBV6-1 to TRBJ2-4, with 9 bases lining up with TRBD1. J was trimmed by 3 bases and V by 1 base; bases with no gene match: 1. The V gene's germline CDR1 is MNHNS and CDR2 SASEGT. The CDR3 covers 15 residues. The chain's CDR3 is CASSEGDRVKNIQYF. Written as DNA, the CDR3 is TGTGCCAGCAGTGAAGGGGACAGGGTCAAAAACATTCAGTACTTC.

The V and J genes are TRBV30 and TRBJ2-1; 10 positions agree with TRBD2. The CDR3 totals 14 residues. Trimming at V came to 4 bases and at J to 4 bases, leaving 4 bases not matched to a gene. The germline CDR1 and CDR2 sequences are GTSNPN and SVGIG (reference sequence). The CDR3 loop is CAWMPAGGYNEQFF. CDR3 nucleotide sequence: TGTGCCTGGATGCCAGCGGGAGGGTACAATGAGCAGTTCTTC.

The chain has TRBV18 and TRBJ1-5; D may be TRBD1 (6 bases). This CDR3 contains 14 residues. V lost 4 bases and J lost 4, with 11 bases in between. Germline V CDR1 and CDR2: KGHSH, LQKENI. CDR3 in DNA: TGTGCCAGCTCACTCCGGACAGAGAATCAGCCCCAGCATTTT. Translation gives CASSLRTENQPQHF. Variable domain in full (rest from reference TRBV18 and TRBJ1-5): NAGVMQNPRHLVRRRGQEARLRCSPMKGHSHVYWYRQLPEEGLKFMVYLQKENIIDESGMPKERFSAEFPKEGPSILRIQQVVRGDSAAYFCASSLRTENQPQHFGDGTRLSIL.

The chain combines TRBV19 with TRBJ1-5; 9 bases fit TRBD1. The CDR3 has 15 residues. In germline, CDR1 is LNHDA, CDR2 SQIVND (reference sequence). J gave up 6 bases and V 4 bases, and 7 bases lay outside the gene matches. CDR3 in amino acids: CASSKTGGRGQPQHF. CDR3 in DNA: TGTGCCAGTAGTAAAACAGGGGGCAGGGGTCAGCCCCAGCATTTT.

The rearrangement joins TRBV5-1 to TRBJ1-2, with D tentatively TRBD1 (5 bases). V lost 4 bases and J 6 bases, leaving 22 bases between the germline ends. Germline V gene data show CDR1 as SGHRS and CDR2 as YFSETQ. The length of the CDR3 is 16 residues. CDR3 region: CASSGARHQSLNGYTF. The DNA of the CDR3 is TGCGCCAGCAGCGGGGCGCGGCATCAGAGCTTGAATGGCTACACCTTC.

This clone was observed a single time. The chain uses TRBV2 and TRBJ1-1, with TRBD1 matching 8 bases. This CDR3 is 14 amino acids long. With V trimmed by 2 bases and J by 5 bases, 4 bases remained unmatched. Germline V lookup: CDR1 SNHLY, CDR2 FYNNEI. CDR3 region: CASSETGGWTEAFF. For the CDR3, the DNA is TGTGCCAGCAGTGAAACAGGGGGGTGGACTGAAGCTTTCTTT. The full variable domain, in which reference TRBV2 and TRBJ1-1 provide the parts outside the CDR3, is EPEVTQTPSHQVTQMGQEVILRCVPISNHLYFYWYRQILGQKVEFLVSFYNNEISEKSEIFDDQFSVERPDGSNFTLKIRSTKLEDSAMYFCASSETGGWTEAFFGQGTRLTVV.

The chain recombines TRBV12-5 with TRBJ2-3; a weak D match, TRBD2 (6 bases). V dropped 6 bases and J dropped 0 bases, with 10 bases sitting between them. CDR1 LGHNT and CDR2 FRNRAP come from the germline V gene. This CDR3 is built from 14 residues. The CDR3 sequence: CASGLSGSTDTQYF. Here the CDR3 DNA reads TGTGCTAGTGGCCTCAGCGGGAGCACAGATACGCAGTATTTT. The full variable domain, with the rest looked up from reference TRBV12-5 and TRBJ2-3, is DARVTQTPRHKVTEMGQEVTMRCQPILGHNTVFWYRQTMMQGLELLAYFRNRAPLDDSGMPKDRFSAEMPDATLATLKIQPSEPRDSAVYFCASGLSGSTDTQYFGPGTRLTVL.

This clone has only a few counts. The rearrangement joins TRBV5-1 to TRBJ2-5; 10 bases are shared with TRBD1. The germline CDR1 and CDR2 sequences are SGHRS and YFSETQ. This CDR3 region has 17 residues. The V segment lost 0 bases and the J segment 4 bases; nucleotides outside the gene matches: 9. The CDR3 reads CASSLAGTGVGGETQYF. CDR3 in DNA: TGCGCCAGCAGCTTGGCCGGGACAGGGGTGGGAGGAGAGACCCAGTACTTC.

This chain links TRBV28 with TRBJ2-7, with TRBD1 matching over 8 bases. V shed 3 bases, J shed 1 base, and the junction held 2 bases outside the gene matches. In germline, CDR1 is MDHEN, CDR2 SYDVKM. The CDR3 runs 14 residues. DNA of the CDR3: TGTGCCAGCAGTTTCCAGGGGGCGTCCTACGAGCAGTACTTC. Its translation: CASSFQGASYEQYF.